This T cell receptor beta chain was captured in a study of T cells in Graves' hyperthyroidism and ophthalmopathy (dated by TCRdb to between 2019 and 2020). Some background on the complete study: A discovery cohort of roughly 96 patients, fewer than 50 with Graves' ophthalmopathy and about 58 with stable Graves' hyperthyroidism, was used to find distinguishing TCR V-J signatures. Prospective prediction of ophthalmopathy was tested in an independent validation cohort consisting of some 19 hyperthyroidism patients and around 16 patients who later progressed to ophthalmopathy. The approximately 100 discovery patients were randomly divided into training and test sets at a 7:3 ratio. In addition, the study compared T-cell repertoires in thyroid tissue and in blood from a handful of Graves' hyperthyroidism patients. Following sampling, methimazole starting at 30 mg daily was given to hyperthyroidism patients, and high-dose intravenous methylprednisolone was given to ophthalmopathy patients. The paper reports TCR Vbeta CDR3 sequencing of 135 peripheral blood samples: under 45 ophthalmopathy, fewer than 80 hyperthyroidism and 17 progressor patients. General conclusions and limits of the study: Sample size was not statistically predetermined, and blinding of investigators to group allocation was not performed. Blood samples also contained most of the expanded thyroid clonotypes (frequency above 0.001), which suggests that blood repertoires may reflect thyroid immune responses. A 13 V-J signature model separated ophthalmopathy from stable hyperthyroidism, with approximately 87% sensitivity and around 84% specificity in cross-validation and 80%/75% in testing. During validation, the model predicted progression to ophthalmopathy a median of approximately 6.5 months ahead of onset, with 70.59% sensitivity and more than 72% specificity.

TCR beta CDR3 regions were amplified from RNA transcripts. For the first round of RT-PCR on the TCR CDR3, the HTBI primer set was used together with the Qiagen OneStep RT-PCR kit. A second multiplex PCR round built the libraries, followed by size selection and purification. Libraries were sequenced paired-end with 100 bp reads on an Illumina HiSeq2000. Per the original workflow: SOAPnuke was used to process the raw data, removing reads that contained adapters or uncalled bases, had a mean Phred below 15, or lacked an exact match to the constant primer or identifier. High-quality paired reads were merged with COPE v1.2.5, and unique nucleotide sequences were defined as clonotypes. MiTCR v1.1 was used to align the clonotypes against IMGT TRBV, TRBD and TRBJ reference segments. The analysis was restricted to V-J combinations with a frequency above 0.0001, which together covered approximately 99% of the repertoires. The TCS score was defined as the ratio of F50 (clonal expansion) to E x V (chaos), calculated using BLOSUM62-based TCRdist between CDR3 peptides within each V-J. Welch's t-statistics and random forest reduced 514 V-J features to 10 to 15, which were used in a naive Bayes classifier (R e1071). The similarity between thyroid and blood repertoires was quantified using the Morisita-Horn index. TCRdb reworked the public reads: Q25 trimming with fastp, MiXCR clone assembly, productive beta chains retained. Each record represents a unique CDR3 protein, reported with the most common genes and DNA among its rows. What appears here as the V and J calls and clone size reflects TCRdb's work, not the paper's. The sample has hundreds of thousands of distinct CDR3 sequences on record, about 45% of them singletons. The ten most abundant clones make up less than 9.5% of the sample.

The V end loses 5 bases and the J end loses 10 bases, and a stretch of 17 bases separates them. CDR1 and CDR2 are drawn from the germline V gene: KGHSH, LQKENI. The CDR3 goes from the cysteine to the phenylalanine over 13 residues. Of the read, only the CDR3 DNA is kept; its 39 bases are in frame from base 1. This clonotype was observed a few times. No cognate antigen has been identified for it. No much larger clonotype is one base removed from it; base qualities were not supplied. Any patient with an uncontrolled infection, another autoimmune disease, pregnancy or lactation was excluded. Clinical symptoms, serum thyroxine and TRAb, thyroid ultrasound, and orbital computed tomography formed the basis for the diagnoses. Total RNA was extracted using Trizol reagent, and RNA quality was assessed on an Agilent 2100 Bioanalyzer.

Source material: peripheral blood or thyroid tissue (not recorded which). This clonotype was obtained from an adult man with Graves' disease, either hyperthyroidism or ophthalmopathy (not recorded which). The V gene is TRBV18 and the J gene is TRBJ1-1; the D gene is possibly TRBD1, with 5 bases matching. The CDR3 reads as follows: CASSEGLRDGAFF. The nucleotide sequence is TGTGCCAGCTCAGAGGGACTTCGGGACGGAGCTTTCTTT.